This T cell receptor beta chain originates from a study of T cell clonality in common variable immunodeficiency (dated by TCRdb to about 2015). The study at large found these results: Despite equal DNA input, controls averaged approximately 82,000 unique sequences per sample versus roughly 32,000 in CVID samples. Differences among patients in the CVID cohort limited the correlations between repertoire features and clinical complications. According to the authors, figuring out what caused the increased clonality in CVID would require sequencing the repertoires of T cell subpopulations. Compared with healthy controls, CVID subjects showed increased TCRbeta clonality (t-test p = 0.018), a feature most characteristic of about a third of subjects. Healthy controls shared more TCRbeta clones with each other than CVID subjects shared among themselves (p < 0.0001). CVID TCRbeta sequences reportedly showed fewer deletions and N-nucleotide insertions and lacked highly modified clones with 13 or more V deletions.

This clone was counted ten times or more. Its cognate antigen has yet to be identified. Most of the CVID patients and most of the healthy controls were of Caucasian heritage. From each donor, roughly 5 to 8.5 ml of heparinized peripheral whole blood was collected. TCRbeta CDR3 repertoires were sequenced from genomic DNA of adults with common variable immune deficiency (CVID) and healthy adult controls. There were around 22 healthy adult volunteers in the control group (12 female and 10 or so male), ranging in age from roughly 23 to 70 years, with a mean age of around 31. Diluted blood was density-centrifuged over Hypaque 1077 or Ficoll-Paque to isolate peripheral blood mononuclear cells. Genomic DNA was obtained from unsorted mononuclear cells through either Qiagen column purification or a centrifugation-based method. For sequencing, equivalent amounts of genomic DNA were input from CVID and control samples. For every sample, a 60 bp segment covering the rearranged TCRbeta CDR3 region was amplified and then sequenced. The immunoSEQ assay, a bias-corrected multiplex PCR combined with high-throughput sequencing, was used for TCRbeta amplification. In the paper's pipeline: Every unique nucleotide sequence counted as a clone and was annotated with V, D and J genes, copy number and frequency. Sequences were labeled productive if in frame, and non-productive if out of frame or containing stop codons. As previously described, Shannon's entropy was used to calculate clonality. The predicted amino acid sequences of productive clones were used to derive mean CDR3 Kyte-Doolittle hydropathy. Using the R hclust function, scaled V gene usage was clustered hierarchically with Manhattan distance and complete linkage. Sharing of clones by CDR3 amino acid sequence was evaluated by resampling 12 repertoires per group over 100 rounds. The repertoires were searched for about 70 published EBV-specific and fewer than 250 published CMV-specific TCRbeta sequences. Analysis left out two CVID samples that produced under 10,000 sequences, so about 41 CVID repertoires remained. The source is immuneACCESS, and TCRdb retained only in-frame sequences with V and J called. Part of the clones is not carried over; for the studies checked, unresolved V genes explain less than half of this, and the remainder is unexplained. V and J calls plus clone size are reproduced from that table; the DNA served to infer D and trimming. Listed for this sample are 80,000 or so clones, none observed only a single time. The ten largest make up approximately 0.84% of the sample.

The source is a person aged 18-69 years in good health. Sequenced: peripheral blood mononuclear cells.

CDR3 loop: CASGAGQVTEAFF. The CDR3 bases that were read are TGTGCTAGTGGGGCCGGACAGGTCACTGAA. In this chain, TRBV12-5 is recombined with TRBJ1-1, with 7 middle bases fitting TRBD1. The read ends 3 residues early relative to the CDR3; the germline J gene fills the gap. At the junction V is shortened by 6 bases and J by 4 bases; bases outside the gene matches: 5. There are 13 amino acids in the CDR3, from cysteine to phenylalanine inclusive. Only the CDR3 bases that were read are kept: 30 of them, in frame from base 1. For CDR1 and CDR2, the germline V gene lists LGHNT and FRNRAP.